One and the same sample provided the 19 T cell receptor beta chains below, sequenced in a study of blood T cell repertoires in COVID-19. Clones were read by immunoSEQ multiplex PCR, and TCRdb kept only the in-frame ones, dropping some. The sample yields roughly 290,000 clones, 80% to 90% seen once. The specimen was PBMCs or T cells enriched from blood (not recorded which). The receptors come from a man aged 25-40 years who had recovered from COVID-19.

The V gene is TRBV7-8, the J gene TRBJ2-7; D is possibly TRBD2 (5 bases). Trimming pared 0 bases from V and 1 base from J, leaving 10 bases between. Germline lookup yields CDR1 SGHVS and CDR2 FQNEAQ. The CDR3 spans 15 residues. The CDR3 loop reads CASSLAGDLSYEQYF. CDR3 bases: TGTGCCAGCAGCTTAGCCGGGGATTTATCCTACGAGCAGTACTTC.

V is TRBV10-3 and J is TRBJ1-6, with 10 bases fitting TRBD1. The CDR3 runs 13 residues. V shed 10 bases, J shed 6 bases, and the junction held 3 bases outside the gene matches. Germline assignment: CDR1 ENHRY and CDR2 SYGVKD. The CDR3 coding sequence is TGTGCCACCAGACAGGGGGCTAATTCACCCCTCCACTTT. This gives the protein CATRQGANSPLHF.

The chain combines TRBV2 with TRBJ2-5; maybe TRBD2 (5 bases). Per the germline V gene, CDR1 is SNHLY and CDR2 is FYNNEI. The CDR3 is made up of 12 amino acids. Between the trimmed V and J ends, which lost 6 bases and 4 bases, there was a span of 9 bases. CDR3 protein: CASRDSAETQYF. The CDR3 DNA reads as TGTGCCAGCAGGGACTCTGCAGAGACCCAGTACTTC.

V usage is TRBV6-5 and J usage is TRBJ2-3; 10 bases align to TRBD2. Per germline, CDR1 MNHEY and CDR2 SVGAGI. The CDR3 extends over 13 amino acids. V dropped 6 bases and J dropped 6; count of bases not matched to a gene: 3. CDR3 amino acids: CASSETSGDTQYF. In DNA form, the CDR3 reads TGTGCCAGCAGCGAGACTAGCGGGGATACGCAGTATTTT.

The genes are TRBV30 and TRBJ1-2; a weak D match, TRBD1 (5 bases). The CDR3 runs 13 residues. Between the trimmed V and J ends, which lost 0 bases and 6 bases, there was a span of 11 bases. Looked up from germline, CDR1 is GTSNPN and CDR2 is SVGIG (reference sequence). CDR3 bases: TGTGCCTGGAGTGTACGGGGGGTGAATGGCTACACCTTC. Its protein is CAWSVRGVNGYTF.

J is TRBJ2-2 and V is TRBV19; TRBD2 matches at 9 bases. Germline-derived CDR1 and CDR2 are LNHDA and SQIVND (reference sequence). V shed 6 bases and J 1 base; nucleotides not matched to a gene: 9. The CDR3 extends over 17 amino acids. CDR3 DNA sequence: TGTGCCAGTAGGGCCAGCGGGGGGTCGAAGAACACCGGGGAGCTGTTTTTT. It translates to CASRASGGSKNTGELFF.

This chain connects TRBV3-1 (or the pseudogene TRBV3-2) to TRBJ2-1, with 8 bases lining up with TRBD1. This CDR3 is 16 amino acids long. In germline, CDR1 is LGHDT, CDR2 YNNKEL (reference sequence). J gave up 2 bases and V 8 bases, and 11 bases lay outside the gene matches. CDR3 loop: CASGIRTGIAYNEQFF. Written as DNA, the CDR3 is TGTGCCAGCGGCATCCGGACAGGGATCGCCTACAATGAGCAGTTCTTC.

The V call is TRBV5-1, the J call TRBJ1-5; a weak D match, TRBD1 (6 bases). The germline gives CDR1 SGHRS, CDR2 YFSETQ. V gave up 0 bases and J gave up 2 bases, with 9 bases separating them. This CDR3 contains 15 residues. CDR3 bases: TGCGCCAGCAGCTTGGGGGGGCCGGGCAATCAGCCCCAGCATTTT. Translating it yields CASSLGGPGNQPQHF.

The V call is TRBV30, the J call TRBJ2-5; 10 bases are shared with TRBD1. J was trimmed by 4 bases and V by 5 bases; bases with no gene match: 1. Germline V gene data show CDR1 as GTSNPN and CDR2 as SVGIG (reference sequence). The CDR3 runs to 12 residues. Written as DNA, the CDR3 is TGTGCCTGGGGACAGGGGGGAGAGACCCAGTACTTC. Translating it yields CAWGQGGETQYF.

The chain joins TRBV14 to TRBJ2-1; the D gene is possibly TRBD1 (6 bases). With 1 base removed from V and 1 base from J, the gap between germline ends came to 14 bases. The CDR3 has 17 amino acids. Looked up from germline, CDR1 is SGHDN and CDR2 is FVKESK. In DNA, the CDR3 is TGTGCCAGCAGCCAAGGGGTCGCAGGGACATCCTACAATGAGCAGTTCTTC. Translated: CASSQGVAGTSYNEQFF.

The gene calls are TRBV7-2 and TRBJ2-1, with TRBD2 identical over 13 bases. In germline, CDR1 is SGHTA, CDR2 FQGNSA. This CDR3 contains 16 residues. With 0 bases clipped from V and 5 bases from J, the junction kept 1 base outside the gene matches. The CDR3 sequence is CASSLAGTSGNNEQFF. CDR3 coding DNA: TGTGCCAGCAGCTTAGCGGGGACTAGCGGGAACAATGAGCAGTTCTTC.

The chain is built from TRBV5-4 and TRBJ2-4; D may be TRBD1 (5 bases). V was cut by 0 bases and J by 7 bases, with 8 bases left in between. This CDR3 is 13 amino acids long. Germline V gives CDR1 SGHNT, CDR2 YYREEE (reference sequence). The CDR3 nucleotides read TGTGCCAGCAGCTTGGTGGGGCCGAACATTCAGTACTTC. It encodes CASSLVGPNIQYF. Full variable domain (remainder filled in from reference TRBV5-4 and TRBJ2-4): ETGVTQSPTHLIKTRGQQVTLRCSSQSGHNTVSWYQQALGQGPQFIFQYYREEENGRGNFPPRFSGLQFPNYSSELNVNALELDDSALYLCASSLVGPNIQYFGAGTRLSVL.

This clone has only a few counts. V and J are TRBV4-3 and TRBJ1-1; the match to TRBD1 covers 8 bases. The CDR3 spans 16 residues. The V segment lost 0 bases and the J segment 5 bases; nucleotides outside the gene matches: 8. Germline lookup yields CDR1 LGHNA and CDR2 YSLEER. CDR3 DNA: TGCGCCAGCAGCCAAGATCTTACGTGGACAGGGACTGAAGCTTTCTTT. Its protein product is CASSQDLTWTGTEAFF.

In its sample, this clone was seen once. The chain has TRBV29-1 and TRBJ2-1, with 7 bases fitting TRBD2. There are 16 residues in the CDR3. V trimming: 4 bases; J trimming: 4 bases; junction bases outside the gene matches: 13. Germline CDR1 SQVTM, CDR2 ANQGSEA. The CDR3 DNA is TGCAGCGTTGCGGCCTTTGGGGGGGGGATGTACAATGAGCAGTTCTTC. It translates to CSVAAFGGGMYNEQFF.

The J gene is TRBJ2-7, the V gene TRBV28; a possible D gene is TRBD1 (6 bases). The CDR3 extends over 14 amino acids. CDR1 and CDR2 from the germline V gene are MDHEN and SYDVKM. The germline V and J ends were trimmed by 8 bases and 0 bases, with 14 bases remaining between them. This chain's CDR3 is CASSGQHLSYEQYF. Written as DNA, the CDR3 is TGTGCCAGCTCAGGACAGCATCTCTCCTACGAGCAGTACTTC.

The rearrangement joins TRBV3-1 (or the pseudogene TRBV3-2) to TRBJ2-1; D may be TRBD2 (5 bases). Per the germline V gene, CDR1 is LGHDT and CDR2 is YNNKEL (reference sequence). V was trimmed by 5 bases and J by 12 bases, leaving 17 bases between them. CDR3 length equals 13 residues. CDR3 region: CASSTVLRGGQFF. For the CDR3, the DNA is TGTGCCAGCAGCACGGTACTACGCGGAGGGCAGTTCTTC.

The gene calls are TRBV27 and TRBJ2-1; TRBD1 aligns across 8 bases. CDR1 is MNHEY and CDR2 is SMNVEV in the germline V gene (reference sequence). The CDR3 consists of 12 residues. V shed 10 bases and J 6 bases; nucleotides not matched to a gene: 5. CDR3: CATQDRGNEQFF. CDR3 DNA: TGTGCCACCCAAGACAGGGGCAATGAGCAGTTCTTC.

The chain joins TRBV7-8 to TRBJ2-7; D is possibly TRBD1 (6 bases). CDR3 size: 13 residues. V lost 5 bases and J 5 bases, leaving 13 bases between the germline ends. Germline V gene data show CDR1 as SGHVS and CDR2 as FQNEAQ. CDR3 coding DNA: TGTGCCAGCAGCCCAACGACAGGCAACGAGCAGTACTTC. This encodes CASSPTTGNEQYF.

V is TRBV7-2 and J is TRBJ2-7; D may be TRBD2 (6 bases). Trimming removed 1 base at V and 2 bases at J, with 9 bases between. The CDR3 length is 14 residues. Germline CDR1 is SGHTA and CDR2 is FQGNSA. CDR3 loop: CASSLVGGTYEQYF. The CDR3 bases are TGTGCCAGCAGCTTAGTAGGCGGGACCTACGAGCAGTACTTC. The entire variable domain, with the rest obtained from reference TRBV7-2 and TRBJ2-7, is as follows: GAGVSQSPSNKVTEKGKDVELRCDPISGHTALYWYRQSLGQGLEFLIYFQGNSAPDKSGLPSDRFSAERTGGSVSTLTIQRTQQEDSAVYLCASSLVGGTYEQYFGPGTRLTVT.